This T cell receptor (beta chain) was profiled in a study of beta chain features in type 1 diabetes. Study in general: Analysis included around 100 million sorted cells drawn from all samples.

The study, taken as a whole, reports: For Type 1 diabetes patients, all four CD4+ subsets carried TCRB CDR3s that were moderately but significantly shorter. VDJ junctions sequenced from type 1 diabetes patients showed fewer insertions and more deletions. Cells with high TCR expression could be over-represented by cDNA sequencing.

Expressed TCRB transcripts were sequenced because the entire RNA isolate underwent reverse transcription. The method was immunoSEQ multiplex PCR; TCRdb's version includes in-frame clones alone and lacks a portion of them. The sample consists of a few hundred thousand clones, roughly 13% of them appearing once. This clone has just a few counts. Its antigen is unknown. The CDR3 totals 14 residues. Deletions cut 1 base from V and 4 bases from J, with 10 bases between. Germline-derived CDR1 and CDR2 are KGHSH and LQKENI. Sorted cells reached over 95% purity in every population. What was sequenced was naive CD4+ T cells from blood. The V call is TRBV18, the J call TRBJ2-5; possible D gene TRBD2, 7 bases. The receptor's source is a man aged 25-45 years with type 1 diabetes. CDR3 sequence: CASSPRGGRETQYF. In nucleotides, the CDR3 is TGTGCCAGCTCACCACGGGGGGGGCGAGAGACCCAGTACTTC.